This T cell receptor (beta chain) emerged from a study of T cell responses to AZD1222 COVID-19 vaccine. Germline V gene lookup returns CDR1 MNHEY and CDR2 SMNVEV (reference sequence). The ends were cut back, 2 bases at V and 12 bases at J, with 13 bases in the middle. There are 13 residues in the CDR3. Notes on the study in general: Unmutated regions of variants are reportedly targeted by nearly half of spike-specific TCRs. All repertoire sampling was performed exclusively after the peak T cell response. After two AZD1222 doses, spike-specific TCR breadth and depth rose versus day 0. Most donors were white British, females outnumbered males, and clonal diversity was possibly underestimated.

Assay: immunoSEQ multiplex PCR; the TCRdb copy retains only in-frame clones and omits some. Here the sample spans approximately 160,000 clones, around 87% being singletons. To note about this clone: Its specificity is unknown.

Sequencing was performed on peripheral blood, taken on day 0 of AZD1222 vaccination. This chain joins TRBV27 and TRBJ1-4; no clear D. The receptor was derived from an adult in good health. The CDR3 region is CASSLGLGIQLFF. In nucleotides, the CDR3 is TGTGCCAGCAGTTTAGGTTTAGGAATACAACTGTTTTTT.